The subject of this entry is one TCR beta chain. The antigen is undetermined. This sample was taken from a study of blood T cells in healthy people across ages. The study's findings and limits: The long-lived group displayed more naive CD4+ cells, plus higher diversity, than the aged donors did.

Combining a sample-barcoded 5' primer with a J-beta primer mix, a second PCR ran for 7 to 11 cycles. TCRdb reprocessed the 5' RACE reads via MiXCR and lists one record per CDR3 protein. The repertoire holds about 640,000 distinct CDR3 sequences, with roughly 53% as singletons. The germline gives CDR1 SGHRS, CDR2 YFSETQ. The CDR3 loop spans 16 amino acids. V was pared by 0 bases and J by 8 bases, with 17 bases between. The source material was blood. V is TRBV5-1 and J is TRBJ1-4; a possible D gene is TRBD1 (5 bases). The clonotype originates from a man in his sixties in good health. CDR3 bases: TGCGCCAGCAGCTTGGCCGGGGGGTGGCCCAGCGAAAAACTGTTTTTT. It is translated as CASSLAGGWPSEKLFF.